The 29 T cell receptor beta chains presented below share a single source sample, sequenced in a study of control samples from healthy donors and cancer patients. Profiling relied on immunoSEQ multiplex PCR, and the TCRdb table lists in-frame clones only, not all of them. The sample yields 150,000 to 200,000 clones, around 94% seen once. The sequenced sample consisted of blood. These receptors all stem from a woman aged 18-35 years in good health.

This chain links TRBV2 with TRBJ1-5; no firm D call. This CDR3 has 15 amino acids. The V gene's germline CDR1 is SNHLY and CDR2 FYNNEI. Trimming took off 6 bases at V and 0 bases at J, with 12 bases between the two ends. CDR3 residues: CASSPVQNSNQPQHF. CDR3 in DNA: TGTGCCAGCAGCCCGGTTCAGAATAGCAATCAGCCCCAGCATTTT.

The chain carries TRBV29-1 and TRBJ2-7; 7 positions agree with TRBD1. The germline CDR1 and CDR2 sequences are SQVTM and ANQGSEA. V dropped 4 bases and J dropped 5; count of bases not matched to a gene: 2. This CDR3 region has 11 residues. CDR3 DNA: TGCAGCGTTGGACAGGGTAACGAGCAGTACTTC. Encoded protein: CSVGQGNEQYF.

Only one count was recorded for this clone. This rearrangement joins TRBV5-3 to TRBJ1-3; 7 bases map to TRBD1. TRBV5-3 is recorded as an ORF, its role being uncertain. J gave up 2 bases and V 5 bases, and 13 bases lay outside the gene matches. The CDR3 length is 17 residues. The CDR3 coding sequence is TGTGCCAGAAGTTATTGGCTCACCGGGACAGCTGGAAACACCATATATTTT. This translates into CARSYWLTGTAGNTIYF.

This clone was seen only once. The CDR3: CASIQFGSQTGELFF. The DNA for the CDR3 is TGTGCCAGCATCCAGTTTGGGTCGCAGACCGGGGAGCTGTTTTTT. The rearrangement joins TRBV28 to TRBJ2-2, with unresolved D. The CDR3 contains 15 residues. Germline CDR1 reads MDHEN; CDR2 reads SYDVKM. V was clipped by 7 bases and J by 5 bases, with 17 bases between them.

CDR3 bases: TGTGCCAGCAGCTCCGGGACGGCTAACTATGGCTACACCTTC. It specifies CASSSGTANYGYTF. The chain is built from TRBV13 and TRBJ1-2; TRBD1 is a possible D gene (5 bases). This CDR3 region has 14 residues. Between the trimmed V and J ends, which lost 4 bases and 0 bases, there was a span of 9 bases. Germline CDR1 reads PRHDT; CDR2 reads FYEKMQ (reference sequence).

The genes are TRBV2 and TRBJ2-1; either TRBD1 or TRBD2 may fit D (5 bases each). Germline V gives CDR1 SNHLY, CDR2 FYNNEI. Between the trimmed V and J ends, which lost 4 bases and 8 bases, there was a span of 9 bases. The CDR3 is 12 amino acids. The CDR3 DNA sequence: TGTGCCAGCAGTGCCATGGGGGATGAGCAGTTCTTC. Its translation is CASSAMGDEQFF.

For the CDR3, the DNA is TGTGCCAGCCTCCACCGGAGGTATAGCAATCAGCCCCAGCATTTT. It codes for CASLHRRYSNQPQHF. The rearrangement uses TRBV19 and TRBJ1-5; no firm D call. V gave up 9 bases and J gave up 0 bases, with 15 bases separating them. The CDR3 has 15 amino acids. The V gene's germline CDR1 is LNHDA and CDR2 SQIVND (reference sequence). The whole variable domain, remainder taken from reference TRBV19 and TRBJ1-5, is DGGITQSPKYLFRKEGQNVTLSCEQNLNHDAMYWYRQDPGQGLRLIYYSQIVNDFQKGDIAEGYSVSREKKESFPLTVTSAQKNPTAFYLCASLHRRYSNQPQHFGDGTRLSIL.

This clone was observed a single time. The V and J genes are TRBV28 and TRBJ2-5; TRBD2 is a possible D gene (6 bases). V lost 6 bases, J lost 14 bases, and 28 bases lay in between. The germline gives CDR1 MDHEN, CDR2 SYDVKM. The CDR3 runs 15 residues. CDR3 protein: CASSSTRSGSVQSYF. DNA for the CDR3: TGTGCCAGCAGCTCGACTAGATCGGGTTCGGTACAGAGTTACTTC.

This chain joins TRBV18 and TRBJ1-6; 7 nucleotides match TRBD1. The CDR3 loop spans 15 amino acids. The germline V gene has CDR1 KGHSH and CDR2 LQKENI. Trimming cost V 4 bases and J 3 bases; bases outside gene matches: 3. CDR3 region: CASSLGQDYNSPLHF. The CDR3, as DNA: TGTGCCAGCTCACTTGGACAGGACTATAATTCACCCCTCCACTTT.

V gene TRBV6-5 combines with J gene TRBJ1-4; D is unresolved. The germline V gene encodes CDR1 MNHEY and CDR2 SVGAGI. V was cut by 6 bases and J by 4 bases, with 12 bases left in between. This CDR3 is 14 amino acids long. CDR3 protein: CASSPTKGNEKLFF. As DNA, the CDR3 is TGTGCCAGCAGCCCCACAAAGGGTAATGAAAAACTGTTTTTT.

The count of this clone is one. This rearrangement joins TRBV28 to TRBJ2-7; 9 positions agree with TRBD2. This CDR3 spans 16 amino acids. CDR1 is MDHEN and CDR2 is SYDVKM in the germline V gene. J was trimmed by 3 bases and V by 3 bases; bases with no gene match: 9. CDR3 in DNA: TGTGCCAGCAGTTTCTACCATAGCGGGAGACACTACGAGCAGTACTTC. This encodes CASSFYHSGRHYEQYF.

The chain carries TRBV7-8 and TRBJ2-7; 8 bases map to TRBD2. The trim removed 0 bases at V and 3 bases at J, leaving 10 bases unmatched. Germline V gene sequence: CDR1 SGHVS, CDR2 FQNEAQ. The CDR3 covers 17 residues. CDR3 bases: TGTGCCAGCAGCTTAGCGCGGGTAGCGGGACCTATCTACGAGCAGTACTTC. It translates to CASSLARVAGPIYEQYF.

The chain links TRBV5-4 to TRBJ2-1; the match to TRBD1 covers 9 bases. Losses at the gene ends were 4 bases for V and 4 bases for J; bases not matched to a gene: 12. The CDR3 totals 17 residues. Germline values: CDR1 SGHNT, CDR2 YYREEE (reference sequence). The CDR3 region is CASSPLPGTGPYNEQFF. CDR3 coding DNA: TGTGCCAGCAGCCCTCTTCCCGGGACAGGGCCTTACAATGAGCAGTTCTTC.

The V gene is TRBV12-3 or TRBV12-4, the J gene TRBJ1-6; D unclear. The ends were cut back, 7 bases at V and 14 bases at J, with 12 bases in the middle. This CDR3 spans 11 amino acids. The CDR3 is CASTETGALHF. The CDR3 DNA reads TGTGCCAGCACAGAGACCGGGGCCCTCCACTTT.

V is TRBV2 and J is TRBJ1-4, with D unresolved. V lost 6 bases, J lost 7 bases, and 9 bases lay in between. Germline assignment: CDR1 SNHLY and CDR2 FYNNEI. CDR3 length: 12 amino acids. The DNA of the CDR3 is TGTGCCAGCAGGACACCTGGTGAAAAACTGTTTTTT. It encodes CASRTPGEKLFF.

The chain recombines TRBV13 with TRBJ2-1; no clear D gene. CDR1 is PRHDT and CDR2 is FYEKMQ in the germline V gene (reference sequence). The CDR3 totals 11 residues. Trimming took 6 bases from V and 6 from J, leaving 6 bases between them. The CDR3 region has the DNA TGTGCCAGCAGGTTCACCAATGAGCAGTTCTTC. It specifies CASRFTNEQFF.

This sequence joins TRBV5-6 and TRBJ2-7; D perhaps matches TRBD2 (5 bases). With 4 bases removed from V and 4 bases from J, the gap between germline ends came to 18 bases. Germline-derived CDR1 and CDR2 are SGHDT and YYEEEE. The CDR3 extends over 15 amino acids. CDR3 loop: CASSAWTEAPYEQYF. CDR3 bases: TGTGCCAGCAGCGCCTGGACGGAGGCACCTTACGAGCAGTACTTC.

This chain joins TRBV15 and TRBJ2-7; TRBD1 aligns across 7 bases. Per the germline V gene, CDR1 is LNHNV and CDR2 is YYDKDF (reference sequence). Trimming cost V 4 bases and J 3 bases; bases outside gene matches: 15. The CDR3 sequence is 17 residues long. The CDR3 loop is CATSTGVPGQSNYEQYF. The CDR3 bases are TGTGCCACCAGCACTGGAGTACCGGGACAGTCTAACTACGAGCAGTACTTC. Drawing the rest from reference TRBV15 and TRBJ2-7, the complete variable domain is DAMVIQNPRYQVTQFGKPVTLSCSQTLNHNVMYWYQQKSSQAPKLLFHYYDKDFNNEADTPDNFQSRRPNTSFCFLDIRSPGLGDTAMYLCATSTGVPGQSNYEQYFGPGTRLTVT.

The chain employs TRBV19 and TRBJ1-5, with D unclear. The CDR3 sequence is 12 residues long. Germline CDR1 and CDR2: LNHDA and SQIVND (reference sequence). V lost 5 bases to trimming and J lost 3 bases, with 5 bases between them. The CDR3 DNA reads as TGTGCCAGTAGTCCACACAATCAGCCCCAGCATTTT. The encoded protein is CASSPHNQPQHF.

The count of this clone is one. The V gene is TRBV13, the J gene TRBJ2-1; no definite D call. Germline CDR1 reads PRHDT; CDR2 reads FYEKMQ (reference sequence). This CDR3 spans 13 amino acids. The V end lost 0 bases, the J end lost 6 bases, and 6 bases lay between the germline ends. CDR3 in amino acids: CASSLGPRNEQFF. In DNA form, the CDR3 reads TGTGCCAGCAGCTTAGGCCCTCGCAATGAGCAGTTCTTC.

This chain links TRBV9 with TRBJ2-2; TRBD1 matches 11 bases. The CDR3 length is 17 residues. V gave up 4 bases and J gave up 3 bases; unmatched junction bases: 8. CDR1 is SGDLS and CDR2 is YYNGEE in the germline V gene. CDR3 sequence reads: CASSIWTGGVHTGELFF. CDR3 DNA sequence: TGTGCCAGCAGCATCTGGACAGGGGGCGTCCACACCGGGGAGCTGTTTTTT.

This rearrangement joins TRBV4-1 to TRBJ2-3, with TRBD2 as a possible D gene (6 bases). Trimming removed 0 bases from V and 0 bases from J, with 19 bases in between. The germline V gene encodes CDR1 MGHRA and CDR2 YSYEKL. The CDR3 runs 19 residues. DNA of the CDR3: TGCGCCAGCAGCCAAGATTTGGACCGATATCGGGGGAGCACAGATACGCAGTATTTT. This sequence encodes CASSQDLDRYRGSTDTQYF.

The chain recombines TRBV4-1 with TRBJ2-1; 11 bases line up with TRBD2. The germline V gene has CDR1 MGHRA and CDR2 YSYEKL. The CDR3 covers 18 residues. V was pared by 4 bases and J by 7 bases, with 15 bases of the junction left unmatched. CDR3 sequence reads: CASSPVGSLAGDVNEQFF. Written as DNA, the CDR3 is TGCGCCAGCAGCCCCGTGGGGTCACTAGCGGGGGATGTGAATGAGCAGTTCTTC.

Written as DNA, the CDR3 is TGTGCCAGCTCCCGGGCAGATGGCTACACCTTC. Encoded protein: CASSRADGYTF. V is TRBV18 and J is TRBJ1-2; D uncertain. Germline CDR1 reads KGHSH; CDR2 reads LQKENI. The CDR3 is 11 amino acids. The germline V and J ends were trimmed by 6 bases and 6 bases, with 8 bases remaining between them.

The table lists this clone with a few counts. This chain links TRBV4-1 with TRBJ1-5; D is perhaps TRBD1 (5 bases). The V gene's germline CDR1 is MGHRA and CDR2 YSYEKL. The CDR3 has 13 amino acids. Between the trimmed V and J ends, which lost 8 bases and 5 bases, there was a span of 13 bases. The CDR3 sequence: CASRAGWHQPQHF. The CDR3 DNA sequence: TGCGCCAGCCGGGCAGGGTGGCATCAGCCCCAGCATTTT.

J is TRBJ2-2 and V is TRBV14, with 7 bases matching TRBD1. The CDR3 runs 15 residues. With V trimmed by 2 bases and J by 4 bases, 4 bases remained unmatched. The germline CDR1 and CDR2 sequences are SGHDN and FVKESK. This chain's CDR3 is CASSQLRDSTGELFF. The CDR3 bases are TGTGCCAGCAGCCAACTCCGGGACAGCACCGGGGAGCTGTTTTTT.

The chain combines TRBV3-1 (or the pseudogene TRBV3-2) with TRBJ2-7, with a weak D call TRBD1 (5 bases). V gave up 4 bases and J gave up 2 bases, with 12 bases separating them. This CDR3 is built from 14 residues. The V gene's germline CDR1 is LGHDT and CDR2 YNNKEL (reference sequence). Written as DNA, the CDR3 is TGTGCCAGCAGCCCAGCAGACAGACCCTACGAGCAGTACTTC. Its protein is CASSPADRPYEQYF.

The chain employs TRBV24-1 and TRBJ2-5; TRBD2 aligns across 9 bases. Per germline, CDR1 KGHDR and CDR2 SFDVKD. V shed 0 bases and J 4 bases; nucleotides not matched to a gene: 5. This CDR3 region has 16 residues. DNA for the CDR3: TGTGCCACCAGTGATTTGCTCCCAGCGGGGGGAGAGACCCAGTACTTC. Translating gives CATSDLLPAGGETQYF.

The chain uses TRBV7-6 and TRBJ1-1, with D perhaps matching TRBD1 (5 bases). The CDR3 spans 16 residues. The V gene lost 1 base and the J gene lost 2 bases, with 14 bases spanning the gap. Germline loops: CDR1 SGHVS, CDR2 FNYEAQ. The CDR3 reads CASSLESTAINTEAFF. CDR3 nucleotide sequence: TGTGCCAGCAGCTTAGAGTCGACAGCTATCAACACTGAAGCTTTCTTT.